Below, 20 T cell receptor beta chains from the same sample are listed, as sequenced in a study of cytomegalovirus exposure and HLA in healthy donors. Primers included in the PCR were 60 Vbeta and 13 Jbeta primers. Measured with immunoSEQ multiplex PCR; TCRdb has only the in-frame clones, and not every one. With approximately 150,000 clones in the sample, the ten largest clones hold about 2.2%. The source material was PBMCs. The receptors stem from a woman in her late teens or twenties in good health and CMV-seronegative.

The chain is built from TRBV19 and TRBJ1-3; 7 nucleotides line up with TRBD1. The germline gives CDR1 LNHDA, CDR2 SQIVND (reference sequence). This CDR3 spans 17 amino acids. V lost 6 bases to trimming and J lost 0 bases; unmatched junction nucleotides: 11. The CDR3 is CASSVIGQALSGNTIYF. In DNA, the CDR3 is TGTGCCAGTAGCGTGATTGGACAGGCCCTCTCTGGAAACACCATATATTTT.

J is TRBJ2-1 and V is TRBV7-9; 11 bases line up with TRBD1. CDR1 is SEHNR, CDR2 FQNEAQ, per germline (reference sequence). Trimming took 5 bases from V and 8 from J; bases not matched to a gene: 5. The CDR3 sequence is 14 residues long. The CDR3 DNA sequence: TGTGCCAGCAGCACTCAGGACAGGGGGCATGAGCAGTTCTTC. Protein product: CASSTQDRGHEQFF.

The J gene is TRBJ2-7, the V gene TRBV5-8, with 10 positions matching TRBD1. The CDR3 is made up of 17 amino acids. Unmatched junction bases numbered 12, after V lost 2 bases and J lost 4 bases. Germline V gives CDR1 SGHTS, CDR2 YDEGEE. The CDR3 sequence is CASSLLPRTGGGYEQYV. CDR3 DNA sequence: TGTGCCAGCAGCTTACTTCCTCGGACAGGGGGGGGATACGAGCAGTACGTC.

This chain joins TRBV5-1 and TRBJ2-3; 10 positions match TRBD2. The germline V gene encodes CDR1 SGHRS and CDR2 YFSETQ. Trimming at V came to 0 bases and at J to 4 bases, leaving 5 bases not matched to a gene. The CDR3 has 16 residues. This CDR3 is CASSLESGRAPDTQYF. In DNA form, the CDR3 reads TGCGCCAGCAGCTTGGAAAGCGGGAGGGCCCCAGATACGCAGTATTTT.

The V and J genes are TRBV19 and TRBJ2-3, with D tentatively TRBD1 (5 bases). From germline, CDR1 is LNHDA and CDR2 SQIVND (reference sequence). V was cut by 7 bases and J by 0 bases, with 11 bases left in between. This CDR3 spans 14 amino acids. The CDR3 nucleotides read TGTGCCAGTAAGCAGGGAACTAGCACAGATACGCAGTATTTT. Protein product: CASKQGTSTDTQYF.

This rearrangement joins TRBV11-3 to TRBJ2-7; TRBD1 is a possible D gene (6 bases). V was cut by 5 bases and J by 3 bases, with 29 bases left in between. The CDR3 sequence is 19 residues long. The germline CDR1 and CDR2 sequences are SGHNT and YENEEA. The CDR3 protein is CASSLGPGHRTPPSYEQYF. DNA of the CDR3: TGTGCCAGCAGCCTAGGCCCGGGACACAGAACCCCTCCTAGCTACGAGCAGTACTTC. Filled out from reference TRBV11-3 and TRBJ2-7, the complete variable domain reads EAGVVQSPRYKIIEKKQPVAFWCNPISGHNTLYWYLQNLGQGPELLIRYENEEAVDDSQLPKDRFSAERLKGVDSTLKIQPAELGDSAVYLCASSLGPGHRTPPSYEQYFGPGTRLTVT.

Here the CDR3 DNA reads TGTGCCAGCTCACCACCGGGAATAGCGGCGGATACGCAGTATTTT. It translates to CASSPPGIAADTQYF. This chain joins TRBV18 and TRBJ2-3; possible D gene TRBD2, 6 bases. Germline values: CDR1 KGHSH, CDR2 LQKENI. The ends were cut back, 0 bases at V and 6 bases at J, with 13 bases in the middle. The CDR3 sequence is 15 residues long.

The CDR3 region has the DNA TGTGCCAGCAGTGGGACTAGCGTTAATGAGCAGTTCTTC. This sequence encodes CASSGTSVNEQFF. The chain couples TRBV6-1 to TRBJ2-1, with 9 bases fitting TRBD2. CDR3 length: 13 amino acids. Germline trimming cut 4 bases from V and 7 bases from J; bases unmatched to any gene: 2. The germline CDR1 and CDR2 sequences are MNHNS and SASEGT.

The chain is built from TRBV6-1 and TRBJ2-2; D uncertain. Deletions cut 8 bases from V and 2 bases from J, with 9 bases between. Germline assignment: CDR1 MNHNS and CDR2 SASEGT. CDR3 size: 13 residues. CDR3 in amino acids: CASETPNTGELFF. The CDR3 bases are TGTGCCAGCGAAACTCCCAACACCGGGGAGCTGTTTTTT.

This chain uses TRBV5-5 with TRBJ1-3; D might be TRBD1 (6 bases). Looked up from germline, CDR1 is SGHKS and CDR2 is YYEKEE (reference sequence). V gave up 1 base and J gave up 4 bases, with 12 bases separating them. This CDR3 has 15 residues. The CDR3: CASSLQGRVGNTIYF. The DNA for the CDR3 is TGTGCCAGCAGCTTGCAGGGGAGAGTCGGAAACACCATATATTTT.

The chain has TRBV5-4 and TRBJ1-2, with 8 positions matching TRBD1. Germline values: CDR1 SGHNT, CDR2 YYREEE (reference sequence). The CDR3 runs 18 residues. Trimming took 4 bases from V and 0 from J; bases not matched to a gene: 14. The CDR3 region is CASSNTWTGSAANYGYTF. The CDR3, as DNA: TGTGCCAGCAGCAACACGTGGACAGGGTCGGCAGCTAACTATGGCTACACCTTC.

This rearrangement joins TRBV18 to TRBJ2-5; TRBD2 agrees at 10 bases. Per the germline V gene, CDR1 is KGHSH and CDR2 is LQKENI. Trimming took 3 bases from V and 3 from J; bases not matched to a gene: 7. This CDR3 spans 16 amino acids. Here the CDR3 DNA reads TGTGCCAGCTCACCTGTAGGACTAGCGGCAAAAGAGACCCAGTACTTC. Protein: CASSPVGLAAKETQYF. The variable domain in full, completed from reference TRBV18 and TRBJ2-5, reads NAGVMQNPRHLVRRRGQEARLRCSPMKGHSHVYWYRQLPEEGLKFMVYLQKENIIDESGMPKERFSAEFPKEGPSILRIQQVVRGDSAAYFCASSPVGLAAKETQYFGPGTRLLVL.

The chain combines TRBV6-1 with TRBJ2-1; possibly TRBD2 for D (5 bases). Germline CDR1 is MNHNS and CDR2 is SASEGT. This CDR3 has 13 amino acids. V lost 4 bases to trimming and J lost 4 bases, with 8 bases between them. CDR3 protein: CASSVDSYNEQFF. The CDR3 DNA is TGTGCCAGCAGTGTGGACTCATACAATGAGCAGTTCTTC.

The genes are TRBV27 and TRBJ1-5; D uncertain. Per germline, CDR1 MNHEY and CDR2 SMNVEV (reference sequence). CDR3 length: 15 residues. V lost 6 bases to trimming and J lost 7 bases, with 19 bases between them. The CDR3 spells CASRSSSGGKQPQHF. The CDR3 DNA reads as TGTGCCAGCAGGAGTTCATCCGGCGGGAAGCAGCCCCAGCATTTT.

The J gene is TRBJ1-2, the V gene TRBV15; D is possibly TRBD1 (6 bases). Germline CDR1 and CDR2: LNHNV and YYDKDF (reference sequence). Trimming left V 5 bases short and J 5 bases short, with 15 bases between. The CDR3 is 14 amino acids. This chain's CDR3 is CATSHPGVPYGYTF. Here the CDR3 DNA reads TGTGCCACCAGCCATCCAGGGGTTCCGTATGGCTACACCTTC.

The chain couples TRBV11-2 to TRBJ2-2; TRBD2 aligns across 11 bases. This CDR3 has 18 amino acids. CDR1 is SGHAT and CDR2 is FQNNGV in the germline V gene. V dropped 5 bases and J dropped 4; count of bases not matched to a gene: 12. Here the CDR3 DNA reads TGTGCCAGCAGCCCATCGTTACTAGCGGGAGCGGGCACCGGGGAGCTGTTTTTT. This translates into CASSPSLLAGAGTGELFF.

The V gene is TRBV2, the J gene TRBJ1-5; TRBD1 matches 7 bases. Germline-derived CDR1 and CDR2 are SNHLY and FYNNEI. CDR3 length: 15 residues. The V gene end was trimmed by 5 bases and the J gene end by 2 bases; junction bases not matched to a gene: 6. This chain's CDR3 is CASSSSGTGNQPQHF. The CDR3 DNA reads as TGTGCCAGCAGTTCTTCCGGGACAGGCAATCAGCCCCAGCATTTT.

The rearrangement joins TRBV11-3 to TRBJ2-2; 9 bases agree with TRBD2. J gave up 8 bases and V 1 base, and 2 bases lay outside the gene matches. This CDR3 spans 14 amino acids. CDR1 is SGHNT, CDR2 YENEEA, per germline. The CDR3 is CASSLASGMGELFF. DNA for the CDR3: TGTGCCAGCAGCTTAGCTAGCGGGATGGGGGAGCTGTTTTTT. Using reference TRBV11-3 and TRBJ2-2 for the parts outside the CDR3, the full variable domain is EAGVVQSPRYKIIEKKQPVAFWCNPISGHNTLYWYLQNLGQGPELLIRYENEEAVDDSQLPKDRFSAERLKGVDSTLKIQPAELGDSAVYLCASSLASGMGELFFGEGSRLTVL.

The chain couples TRBV5-1 to TRBJ2-1; 12 bases line up with TRBD2. CDR3 size: 18 residues. V trimming: 4 bases; J trimming: 6 bases; junction bases outside the gene matches: 14. CDR1 is SGHRS, CDR2 YFSETQ, per germline. The CDR3 region is CASSTGLAGALGANEQFF. The CDR3 nucleotides read TGCGCCAGCAGCACGGGACTAGCGGGCGCCCTTGGGGCCAATGAGCAGTTCTTC.

The V call is TRBV9, the J call TRBJ2-5; D is possibly TRBD1 (6 bases). CDR3 length equals 14 residues. Looked up from germline, CDR1 is SGDLS and CDR2 is YYNGEE. The V and J ends lost 4 bases and 5 bases respectively, with 15 bases between them. CDR3 residues: CASSPRGGVETQYF. CDR3 nucleotides: TGTGCCAGCAGCCCAAGAGGGGGTGTGGAGACCCAGTACTTC.